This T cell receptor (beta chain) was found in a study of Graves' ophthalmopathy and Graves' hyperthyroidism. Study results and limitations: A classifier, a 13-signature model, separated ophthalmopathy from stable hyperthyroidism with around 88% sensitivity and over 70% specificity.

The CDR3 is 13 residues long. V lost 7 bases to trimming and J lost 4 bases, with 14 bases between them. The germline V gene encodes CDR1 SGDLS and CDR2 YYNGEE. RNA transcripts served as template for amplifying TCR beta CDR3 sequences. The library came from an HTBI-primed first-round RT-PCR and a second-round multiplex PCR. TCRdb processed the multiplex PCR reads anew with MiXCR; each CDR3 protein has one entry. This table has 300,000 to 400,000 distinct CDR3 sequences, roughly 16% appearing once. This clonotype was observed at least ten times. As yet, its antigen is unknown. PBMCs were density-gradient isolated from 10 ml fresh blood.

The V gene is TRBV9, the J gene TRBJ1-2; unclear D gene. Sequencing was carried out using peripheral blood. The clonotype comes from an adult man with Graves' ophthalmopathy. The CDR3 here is CASAGRRLYGYTF. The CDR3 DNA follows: TGTGCCAGCGCCGGACGGCGCCTCTATGGCTACACCTTC.